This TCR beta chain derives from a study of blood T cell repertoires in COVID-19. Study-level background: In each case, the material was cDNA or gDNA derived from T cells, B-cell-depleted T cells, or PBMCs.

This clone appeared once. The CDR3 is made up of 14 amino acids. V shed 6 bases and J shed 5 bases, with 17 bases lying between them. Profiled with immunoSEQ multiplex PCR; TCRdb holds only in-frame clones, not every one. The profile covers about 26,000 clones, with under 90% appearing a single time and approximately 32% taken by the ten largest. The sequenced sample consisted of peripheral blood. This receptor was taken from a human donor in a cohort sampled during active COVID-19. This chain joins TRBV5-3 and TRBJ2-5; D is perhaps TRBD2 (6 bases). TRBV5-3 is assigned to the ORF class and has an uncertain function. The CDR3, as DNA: TGTGCCAGAAACGGGACTCTAGTGATGGAGACCCAGTACTTC. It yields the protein CARNGTLVMETQYF.